This T cell receptor beta chain was captured by sequencing in a study of response to subunit inactivated influenza vaccine. TCRdb re-called the RT-PCR reads with MiXCR, one entry per CDR3 protein. Counted here are more than 450,000 distinct CDR3 sequences, 10% to 15% occurring once; the ten biggest clones make up roughly 10%. The sample was PBMCs from blood, taken on the day of vaccination. The sequence was obtained from a man in his forties or fifties who received an inactivated influenza vaccine.

The CDR3 bases are TGTGCCAGCAGAAGGTTAGGGTATTACGAGCAGTACTTC. The encoded protein is CASRRLGYYEQYF. This rearrangement joins TRBV27 to TRBJ2-7; D not certain. Germline V gene data show CDR1 as MNHEY and CDR2 as SMNVEV (reference sequence). Trimming removed 6 bases from V and 4 bases from J, with 13 bases in between. CDR3 length equals 13 residues.